This T cell receptor beta chain was obtained from a study of shared clonotypes between healthy human individuals (dated by TCRdb to about 2020). Study-level background: A few men and a couple of women, aged 18 to 49 years, made up the cohort. For each donor, CD4 naive and CD4 memory were each given three plates, CD8 naive was given two plates, and CD8 memory was given one plate. The study deeply sequenced blood TCR repertoires of five healthy adults to estimate repertoire size and the extent of clonotype sharing between individuals. Libraries were prepared and TCR repertoires were sequenced by different laboratories using diverse techniques, in order to increase sequencing depth and limit assay-specific biases. Each donor's leukapheresis produced roughly between roughly 0.85 and 9.5 billion PBMCs. The full study reports these points: Even with the large sequencing depth, rarefaction of the sorted-subset datasets indicated that sequencing was incomplete. Based on pairwise subsampling, the degree of clonotype sharing among donors was expected to be affected by sequencing depth. Clonotypes shared by all four sorted-subset donors showed higher generation probabilities than non-shared clonotypes. Only blood was sampled, and tissue TCR repertoires likely differ from those in blood. When several donors were compared, the shared fraction of clonotypes was around 5% for naive CD4, about 4% for naive CD8, more than 2% for memory CD4, and 0.35% to 0.5% for memory CD8. Estimated clonotype richness was generally larger for naive than for memory subsets. Because the study included only a small number of donors, the genetic and exposure-history diversity represented was limited.

Using the deep immunoSEQ assay, multiplex PCR amplified TCR CDR3 regions from genomic DNA. For each cell subset, the extracted genomic DNA was distributed evenly across all wells of several immunoSEQ 96-well plates, and each plate served as one replicate. For sorted subsets, roughly 200 ng of genomic DNA, equivalent to around 29,000 T cell genomes, went into each replicate PCR. Purified libraries were quantified with a Qubit 3.0 fluorometer, sized on a Bioanalyzer 2100, and re-quantified with the KAPA Library Quantification kit. Each immunoSEQ 96-well plate was sequenced on its own single-read 150-cycle Illumina NextSeq 550 flow cell. The published analysis was carried out like this. Because only junctional sequences without quality scores were contained in the immunoSEQ output, filtering matching that applied to full-length reads could not be performed. Sequences were annotated with PyIR, a Python wrapper for IgBLAST v1.9, and V/J genes and CDR3 were assigned using IMGT germline references. Any read was removed if the V/J assignment was weak (E-value above 1e-6), the CDR3 was missing, or the read contained stop codons, out-of-frame junctions, or ambiguous translated residues. V3J clonotypes were defined as sequences sharing an identical inferred V gene, J gene, and CDR3 amino acid sequence. The percentage overlap between two repertoires was calculated by dividing the number of shared unique clonotypes by the size of the smaller repertoire. Three approaches were used to assess repertoire richness: RTK rarefaction, the Chao1 estimator, and Recon v2.1 estimates of unobserved clonotypes. Generation probabilities for all TCRbeta clonotypes obtained by the gDNA method from a handful of donors were computed using OLGA. TCRdb retrieved this table from immuneACCESS and kept in-frame rearrangements only. Not all clones are present; in checked studies, unresolved V genes account for under half, and no reason is known for the remainder. V and J calls plus clone size are reproduced from that table; the DNA served to infer D and trimming. The sample table holds roughly 2.6 million clones, of which 90% to 95% were seen once. The ten largest make up under 0.15% of the sample.

On this clone: Its antigen has not been determined. Base-call qualities are not available, and no considerably larger clone is one nucleotide away.

There are 14 amino acids in the CDR3, from cysteine to phenylalanine inclusive. Kept here is only the CDR3 DNA, which spans 42 bases and is read in frame from base 1. For CDR1 and CDR2, the germline V gene (reference sequence) lists LNHDA and SQIVND. Germline trimming: 10 bases from V, 8 bases from J; junction bases outside gene matches: 13. The donors were healthy, HIV-negative adults who had no recently reported acute infections or vaccinations. Every donor was a Caucasian adult living in Nashville, Tennessee, USA. Magnetic negative selection was used to enrich CD4+ T cells, after which naive cells were positively selected on CD45RA and the negative fraction became the memory subset. After blood collection by leukapheresis, PBMCs were isolated using Ficoll-Histopaque density gradient centrifugation and then cryopreserved in the vapor phase of liquid nitrogen. Analytical flow cytometry was used to check the purity and quantity of each magnetically sorted T cell population. From each sorted fraction, genomic DNA was isolated and quantified by UV absorbance on a Nanodrop 2000c.

Source material: naive CD4+ T cells sorted from blood. Per the publication, the cell subset or site label means: CD45RA+ positively selected. This sequence uses TRBV19 and TRBJ1-4, with 7 middle bases fitting TRBD1. This clonotype originated in a young man in good health. The nucleotide sequence is given as TGTGCCACACAGGCAGGGGGGATTGGAGAAAAACTGTTTTTT. This is translated as CATQAGGIGEKLFF. The reference TRBV19 and TRBJ1-4 proteins fill in what lies around the CDR3, so the full variable domain reads DGGITQSPKYLFRKEGQNVTLSCEQNLNHDAMYWYRQDPGQGLRLIYYSQIVNDFQKGDIAEGYSVSREKKESFPLTVTSAQKNPTAFYLCATQAGGIGEKLFFGSGTQLSVL.